The 32 T cell receptor beta chains reported below all come from one sample, sequenced in a study of T cell responses to AZD1222 COVID-19 vaccine. TCRdb's copy holds only in-frame clones and misses some; the assay was immunoSEQ multiplex PCR. This sample yields about 140,000 clones, of which around nine tenths are seen a single time; about 5% belongs to the top ten. This specimen consisted of peripheral blood, obtained on day 0 of AZD1222 vaccination. These receptors originate from an adult in good health.

The rearrangement joins TRBV19 to TRBJ2-1, with 11 bases identical to TRBD2. Germline CDR1 LNHDA, CDR2 SQIVND (reference sequence). The CDR3 runs to 20 residues. J gave up 6 bases and V 9 bases, and 25 bases lay outside the gene matches. CDR3 nucleotides: TGTGCCAGCCGAGTGGGATACAGGGTCGGTTCTAGCGGGGGGATCAATGAGCAGTTCTTC. Amino acid sequence: CASRVGYRVGSSGGINEQFF.

The genes are TRBV28 and TRBJ2-7, with 8 nucleotides matching TRBD1. V gave up 5 bases and J gave up 2 bases; unmatched junction bases: 8. The CDR3 totals 15 residues. Germline CDR1 is MDHEN and CDR2 is SYDVKM. CDR3 in DNA: TGTGCCAGCAGTATCGGGGACAGGACCCCCTACGAGCAGTACTTC. Its translation is CASSIGDRTPYEQYF.

This chain joins TRBV3-1 (or the pseudogene TRBV3-2) and TRBJ2-2, with D perhaps matching TRBD2 (5 bases). The CDR3 has 16 residues. V was clipped by 3 bases and J by 0 bases, with 11 bases between them. Germline assignment: CDR1 LGHDT and CDR2 YNNKEL (reference sequence). The CDR3 reads CASSHLSGANTGELFF. Written as DNA, the CDR3 is TGTGCCAGCAGCCATTTATCCGGGGCGAACACCGGGGAGCTGTTTTTT.

This rearrangement joins TRBV28 to TRBJ1-2; 7 positions agree with TRBD1. Looked up from germline, CDR1 is MDHEN and CDR2 is SYDVKM. CDR3 length: 13 residues. The V and J ends lost 5 bases and 3 bases, in that order; junction bases with no gene match: 3. CDR3 in DNA: TGTGCCAGCAGTCATGGGACAGACTATGGCTACACCTTC. Translating it yields CASSHGTDYGYTF.

A single count supports this clone. The chain uses TRBV14 and TRBJ1-2; TRBD1 agrees at 7 bases. CDR1 and CDR2 (germline): SGHDN, FVKESK. CDR3 length: 13 residues. The V segment lost 4 bases and the J segment 3 bases; nucleotides outside the gene matches: 2. This chain's CDR3 is CASSLGQHYGYTF. CDR3 sequence (DNA): TGTGCCAGCAGCCTGGGACAGCACTATGGCTACACCTTC.

The chain carries TRBV2 and TRBJ1-2; 11 bases are shared with TRBD1. Losses at the gene ends were 9 bases for V and 4 bases for J; bases not matched to a gene: 7. Germline lookup yields CDR1 SNHLY and CDR2 FYNNEI. The length of the CDR3 is 14 residues. As DNA, the CDR3 is TGTGCCAGTTTGGGACAGGGGGTTGGCTATGGCTACACCTTC. This translates into CASLGQGVGYGYTF.

This sequence joins TRBV2 and TRBJ2-4, with D perhaps given as TRBD1 or TRBD2 (5 bases each). Germline values: CDR1 SNHLY, CDR2 FYNNEI. This CDR3 has 13 amino acids. Deletions cut 3 bases from V and 5 bases from J, with 8 bases between. CDR3 sequence (DNA): TGTGCCAGCAGTGAGGGACCTCAAAACATTCAGTACTTC. Its protein product is CASSEGPQNIQYF.

The V call is TRBV5-1, the J call TRBJ1-2, with 9 bases lining up with TRBD1. In germline, CDR1 is SGHRS, CDR2 YFSETQ. Trimming cost V 5 bases and J 8 bases; bases outside gene matches: 7. The CDR3 length is 13 residues. The CDR3 DNA sequence: TGCGCCAGCAGTTCCGGACAGGGGCTCGGCTACACCTTC. It is translated as CASSSGQGLGYTF.

The rearrangement links TRBV5-1 to TRBJ2-1, with D unclear. The CDR3 is 12 residues long. Germline V CDR1 and CDR2: SGHRS, YFSETQ. The V and J ends lost 2 bases and 6 bases respectively, with 6 bases between them. The CDR3 DNA reads as TGCGCCAGCAGCTTACAAATCAATGAGCAGTTCTTC. Translating it yields CASSLQINEQFF.

J is TRBJ2-3 and V is TRBV29-1; 11 bases are shared with TRBD2. Germline V gene lookup returns CDR1 SQVTM and CDR2 ANQGSEA. CDR3 size: 15 residues. V lost 4 bases and J lost 1; bases outside the gene matches: 4. In nucleotides, the CDR3 is TGCAGCGTTGCCGGGACTAGCGGACGCACAGATACGCAGTATTTT. Translating gives CSVAGTSGRTDTQYF.

The chain recombines TRBV2 with TRBJ2-7; D is unresolved. The CDR3 runs 13 residues. V gave up 7 bases and J gave up 0 bases, with 10 bases separating them. Germline lookup yields CDR1 SNHLY and CDR2 FYNNEI. The CDR3 DNA reads as TGTGCCAGCAAGTCGGTCGGCTCCTACGAGCAGTACTTC. Amino acid sequence: CASKSVGSYEQYF.

The chain joins TRBV27 to TRBJ2-7; D is unresolved. CDR1 and CDR2 from the germline V gene are MNHEY and SMNVEV (reference sequence). The V and J ends lost 5 bases and 5 bases respectively, with 10 bases between them. The CDR3 is made up of 12 amino acids. CDR3 sequence (DNA): TGTGCCAGCAGTCCCCTCGGTGACGAGCAGTACTTC. This translates into CASSPLGDEQYF.

V is TRBV12-3 or TRBV12-4 and J is TRBJ1-6; D remains ambiguous. This CDR3 is built from 12 residues. Trimming pared 3 bases from V and 10 bases from J, leaving 7 bases between. The CDR3 here is CASSFPWSPLHF. CDR3 bases: TGTGCCAGCAGTTTCCCGTGGTCACCCCTCCACTTT.

This clone was seen only once. V usage is TRBV7-2 and J usage is TRBJ2-5; TRBD1 is a possible D gene (5 bases). The CDR3 has 15 residues. Germline assignment: CDR1 SGHTA and CDR2 FQGNSA. Trimming removed 2 bases from V and 7 bases from J, with 17 bases in between. CDR3 protein: CASSLKTAPPRTQYF. The CDR3 nucleotides are TGTGCCAGCAGCTTAAAGACAGCTCCCCCCAGGACCCAGTACTTC.

This clone was picked up a small number of times. The V call is TRBV3-1 (or the pseudogene TRBV3-2), the J call TRBJ1-6, with TRBD1 matching over 7 bases. Per germline, CDR1 LGHDT and CDR2 YNNKEL (reference sequence). J lost 4 bases, V lost 4 bases, and 4 bases had no gene match. The CDR3 totals 15 residues. The CDR3 DNA reads as TGTGCCAGCAGCCCCCAGGACAGGTATAATTCACCCCTCCACTTT. Its protein is CASSPQDRYNSPLHF.

The chain couples TRBV19 to TRBJ1-2; no clear D. CDR1 LNHDA and CDR2 SQIVND come from the germline V gene (reference sequence). Trimming removed 5 bases from V and 2 bases from J, with 12 bases in between. The CDR3 has 14 amino acids. The CDR3 DNA reads TGTGCCAGTAGTTCCGAGGCGGTAAACTATGGCTACACCTTC. Translating it yields CASSSEAVNYGYTF. Combining the CDR3 with reference TRBV19 and TRBJ1-2 gives the whole variable domain DGGITQSPKYLFRKEGQNVTLSCEQNLNHDAMYWYRQDPGQGLRLIYYSQIVNDFQKGDIAEGYSVSREKKESFPLTVTSAQKNPTAFYLCASSSEAVNYGYTFGSGTRLTVV.

V usage is TRBV12-3 or TRBV12-4 and J usage is TRBJ2-7, with no clear D. Trimming pared 7 bases from V and 8 bases from J, leaving 15 bases between. The CDR3 is 12 residues long. CDR3 sequence (DNA): TGTGCCAGCAACTTGGGTACCAACCAGCAGTACTTC. Its translation: CASNLGTNQQYF.

The chain is built from TRBV2 and TRBJ1-4; maybe TRBD1 (6 bases). The CDR3 extends over 17 amino acids. From germline, CDR1 is SNHLY and CDR2 FYNNEI. Trimming took off 7 bases at V and 2 bases at J, with 20 bases between the two ends. Here the CDR3 reads CASTPPGQSRTNEKLFF. CDR3 nucleotides: TGTGCCAGCACCCCACCGGGACAAAGCCGGACTAATGAAAAACTGTTTTTT.

This chain uses TRBV2 with TRBJ2-3, with TRBD2 matching 16 bases. J was trimmed by 5 bases and V by 6 bases; bases with no gene match: 11. The CDR3 extends over 18 amino acids. Germline values: CDR1 SNHLY, CDR2 FYNNEI. Here the CDR3 reads CASRNSGTSGRVLDTQYF. CDR3 in DNA: TGTGCCAGCAGGAACTCCGGGACTAGCGGGAGGGTTCTAGATACGCAGTATTTT.

V and J are TRBV6-1 and TRBJ2-7; 10 nucleotides align to TRBD2. Looked up from germline, CDR1 is MNHNS and CDR2 is SASEGT. The CDR3 totals 15 residues. The V gene end was trimmed by 1 base and the J gene end by 0 bases; junction bases not matched to a gene: 0. The CDR3 DNA sequence: TGTGCCAGCAGTGAAGTAGCGGGGGGCTCCTACGAGCAGTACTTC. As protein: CASSEVAGGSYEQYF.

V is TRBV28 and J is TRBJ1-1, with D perhaps TRBD1 (5 bases). The CDR3 is 15 residues long. Germline-derived CDR1 and CDR2 are MDHEN and SYDVKM. V was cut by 3 bases and J by 2 bases, with 13 bases left in between. The CDR3 is CASSFYEGRNTEAFF. The CDR3 DNA reads TGTGCCAGCAGTTTTTACGAGGGGCGTAACACTGAAGCTTTCTTT. Filled out from reference TRBV28 and TRBJ1-1, the complete variable domain reads DVKVTQSSRYLVKRTGEKVFLECVQDMDHENMFWYRQDPGLGLRLIYFSYDVKMKEKGDIPEGYSVSREKKERFSLILESASTNQTSMYLCASSFYEGRNTEAFFGQGTRLTVV.

The chain recombines TRBV5-4 with TRBJ1-3; 7 nucleotides align to TRBD1. V lost 4 bases to trimming and J lost 0 bases; unmatched junction nucleotides: 4. The CDR3 loop spans 15 amino acids. Germline V gene data show CDR1 as SGHNT and CDR2 as YYREEE (reference sequence). The CDR3 DNA is TGTGCCAGCAGCCAGGGACAGAACTCTGGAAACACCATATATTTT. It yields the protein CASSQGQNSGNTIYF.

The chain recombines TRBV12-3 or TRBV12-4 with TRBJ2-7; D is uncertain. The CDR3 length is 13 residues. Trimming took off 3 bases at V and 4 bases at J, with 10 bases between the two ends. The CDR3 protein is CASSFGGLYEQYF. DNA of the CDR3: TGTGCCAGCAGTTTTGGCGGATTATACGAGCAGTACTTC.

This chain connects TRBV5-4 to TRBJ2-3, with D unclear. This CDR3 has 13 residues. V was clipped by 3 bases and J by 5 bases, with 10 bases between them. Germline CDR1 and CDR2: SGHNT and YYREEE (reference sequence). In nucleotides, the CDR3 is TGTGCCAGCAGCTCCCCGTCTGGAGATACGCAGTATTTT. This translates into CASSSPSGDTQYF.

The rearrangement uses TRBV2 and TRBJ2-3, with D perhaps TRBD2 (5 bases). CDR3 length: 13 residues. Germline V lookup: CDR1 SNHLY, CDR2 FYNNEI. The V end lost 3 bases, the J end lost 3 bases, and 7 bases lay between the germline ends. CDR3 nucleotides: TGTGCCAGCAGTGATCGGGGTACAGATACGCAGTATTTT. This sequence encodes CASSDRGTDTQYF. Full variable domain (missing parts from reference TRBV2 and TRBJ2-3): EPEVTQTPSHQVTQMGQEVILRCVPISNHLYFYWYRQILGQKVEFLVSFYNNEISEKSEIFDDQFSVERPDGSNFTLKIRSTKLEDSAMYFCASSDRGTDTQYFGPGTRLTVL.

This rearrangement joins TRBV28 to TRBJ2-3, with 10 bases lining up with TRBD1. J was trimmed by 7 bases and V by 6 bases; bases with no gene match: 4. The germline gives CDR1 MDHEN, CDR2 SYDVKM. The CDR3 totals 13 residues. CDR3 region: CASRRQGANTQYF. Written as DNA, the CDR3 is TGTGCCAGCAGGAGACAGGGGGCAAATACGCAGTATTTT.

This sequence joins TRBV4-1 and TRBJ1-4, with a possible D match to TRBD1 (6 bases). With 5 bases removed from V and 8 bases from J, the gap between germline ends came to 12 bases. Germline CDR1 reads MGHRA; CDR2 reads YSYEKL. CDR3 length equals 13 residues. Written as DNA, the CDR3 is TGCGCCAGCAGCAGGGGGGGGAACGAAAAACTGTTTTTT. This sequence encodes CASSRGGNEKLFF.

This sequence joins TRBV3-1 (or the pseudogene TRBV3-2) and TRBJ2-3; D remains unclear. Germline CDR1 and CDR2: LGHDT and YNNKEL (reference sequence). V was pared by 4 bases and J by 5 bases, with 13 bases between. The CDR3 covers 14 residues. CDR3 bases: TGTGCCAGCAGCCGGTATCGCTTGGAAGATACGCAGTATTTT. Translation gives CASSRYRLEDTQYF.

This clone is a singleton in its sample. This chain links TRBV5-1 with TRBJ2-3, with TRBD1 identical over 7 bases. Germline CDR1 SGHRS, CDR2 YFSETQ. This CDR3 contains 15 residues. The V and J ends lost 4 bases and 0 bases, in that order; junction bases with no gene match: 5. CDR3 protein: CASSMGQPSTDTQYF. For the CDR3, the DNA is TGCGCCAGCAGCATGGGACAGCCTAGCACAGATACGCAGTATTTT.

V usage is TRBV2 and J usage is TRBJ1-4; 8 nucleotides agree with TRBD1. With 7 bases clipped from V and 5 bases from J, the junction kept 9 bases outside the gene matches. This CDR3 is built from 15 residues. Germline V gene sequence: CDR1 SNHLY, CDR2 FYNNEI. The CDR3 DNA sequence: TGTGCCAGCAACCAAGGGACAGGCTCGAATGAAAAACTGTTTTTT. It encodes CASNQGTGSNEKLFF.

J is TRBJ2-7 and V is TRBV6-5; 8 nucleotides match TRBD1. The junction had 4 bases not matched to a gene; V was cut back by 4 bases and J by 5 bases. CDR3 size: 13 residues. Germline-derived CDR1 and CDR2 are MNHEY and SVGAGI. The DNA for the CDR3 is TGTGCCAGCAGTTTGTCAGGGGGCAACGAGCAGTACTTC. Translated: CASSLSGGNEQYF.

The V call is TRBV4-1, the J call TRBJ1-1, with D unresolved. CDR3 length: 16 amino acids. The germline CDR1 and CDR2 sequences are MGHRA and YSYEKL. V lost 0 bases and J lost 3, with 14 bases in between. The CDR3 DNA is TGCGCCAGCAGCCAAGATCTAACAGCGTTGGACACTGAAGCTTTCTTT. Protein product: CASSQDLTALDTEAFF.